Listed below are T cell receptor beta chains from one sample, sequenced in a study of control samples from healthy donors and cancer patients. Produced via immunoSEQ multiplex PCR; TCRdb's table is partial and in-frame only. The repertoire consists of 100,000 to 150,000 clones, with about 90% occurring once and the leading ten covering roughly 2%. The sequencing input was blood. The receptors here all came from a man younger than 35 in good health. Both conserved end residues are part of each CDR3. D genes are given only for firm matches. Rows may omit the clone size; those that give it use once, few, many or a size class.

v_gene	abundance	j_gene	d_gene	CDR3nt	CDR3aa
TRBV20-1	-	TRBJ2-4	-	TGCAGTGCTAGTTCGGTCCCTAAAAACATTCAGTACTTC	CSASSVPKNIQYF
TRBV6-2/TRBV6-3	-	TRBJ2-7	-	TGTGCCAGCAGTTACACGGTCTACGAGCAGTACTTC	CASSYTVYEQYF
TRBV21-1	-	TRBJ2-3	-	TGTGCCAGCAGCAAAGTAAATGGACTAGCGGGAGGCCAAACTTTT	CASSKVNGLAGGQTF
TRBV6-1	-	TRBJ1-5	-	TGTGCCAGCAGTGACAGGGCCCTCAATCAGCCCCAGCATTTT	CASSDRALNQPQHF
TRBV10-3	-	TRBJ2-2	TRBD2	TGTGCCATCAGTGGAATTAGCGGGTCCACTCATGGGGAGCTGTTTTTT	CAISGISGSTHGELFF
TRBV18	-	TRBJ2-7	-	TGTGCCAGCTCCGAGCGGTCCGGGATCGCCTACGAGCAGTACTTC	CASSERSGIAYEQYF
TRBV6-5	-	TRBJ1-1	-	TGTGCCACCCTCCAACCGAGCATGAACACTGAAGCTTTCTTT	CATLQPSMNTEAFF
TRBV12-3/TRBV12-4	-	TRBJ2-5	-	TGTGCCAGCAGAACAGGACAAGAGACCCAGTACTTC	CASRTGQETQYF
TRBV7-2	-	TRBJ1-5	TRBD1	TGTGCCAGCAGCTTAGACAGGGGGCGAATGTATCAGCCCCAGCATTTT	CASSLDRGRMYQPQHF
TRBV5-6	-	TRBJ2-7	-	TGTGCCAGCGGACACAGGGTACTCTACGAGCAGTACTTC	CASGHRVLYEQYF
TRBV7-3	-	TRBJ2-7	-	TGTGCCAGCAGCCTCCAAAGCGGTGACTCATTCAGCTCCTACGAGCAGTACTTC	CASSLQSGDSFSSYEQYF
TRBV4-1	-	TRBJ2-1	-	TGCGCCAGCAGCCAAGATGACAGCCTACACAATGAGCAGTTCTTC	CASSQDDSLHNEQFF
TRBV18	-	TRBJ2-3	-	TGTGCCAGCTCACCCGTATCTAGCACAGATACGCAGTATTTT	CASSPVSSTDTQYF
TRBV2	-	TRBJ1-5	-	TGTGCCAGCAGAAGCAATCAGCCCCAGCATTTT	CASRSNQPQHF
TRBV5-4	-	TRBJ2-1	-	TGTGCCGGGTCCGGGACACTCTCCTACAATGAGCAGTTCTTC	CAGSGTLSYNEQFF
TRBV5-4	-	TRBJ2-1	TRBD2	TGTGCCAGCAGCTTCGTGGCGGGAGGTATAAAAAATGAGCAGTTCTTC	CASSFVAGGIKNEQFF
TRBV29-1	-	TRBJ2-7	-	TGCAGCGTTGAAGGGGCTCCTAGGGGATACTACGAGCAGTACTTC	CSVEGAPRGYYEQYF
TRBV7-2	-	TRBJ2-1	-	TGTGCCAGCAGCGATTACCGCGCAGGATTTTACAATGAGCAGTTCTTC	CASSDYRAGFYNEQFF
TRBV7-9	-	TRBJ2-7	TRBD1	TGTGCCAGCAGCCCAACCGGGGACAGGGGACCCGAGCAGTACTTC	CASSPTGDRGPEQYF
TRBV6-2/TRBV6-3	-	TRBJ2-1	-	TGTGCCAGCAGTTACGGATTTAGCTCCTACAATGAGCAGTTCTTC	CASSYGFSSYNEQFF
TRBV10-3	once	TRBJ1-2	TRBD1	TGTGCCATCAGTGAACGGGGACAGATGGGGGGCTACACCTTC	CAISERGQMGGYTF
TRBV14	-	TRBJ2-1	TRBD2	TGTGCCAGCAGCCAAGCAGAGGGGAGGGCTACCTACAATGAGCAGTTCTTC	CASSQAEGRATYNEQFF
TRBV27	-	TRBJ1-2	TRBD1	TGTGCCAGCAGCCCTACTGGGGACAGACTTGGCTACACCTTC	CASSPTGDRLGYTF
TRBV18	once	TRBJ2-1	-	TGTGCCAGCTCACCAGGGGGCGAATATGGTGAGCAGTTCTTC	CASSPGGEYGEQFF
TRBV15	-	TRBJ1-4	TRBD1	TGTGCCACCAGAGACGGGACAGATGAAAAACTGTTTTTT	CATRDGTDEKLFF
TRBV7-2	-	TRBJ1-1	TRBD1	TGTGCCAGCAGCTTAGTTAGCGGACAGGGCCCTTACACTGAAGCTTTCTTT	CASSLVSGQGPYTEAFF
TRBV20-1	-	TRBJ2-3	-	TGCAGTGCTCCTTCTTCTACGCAGTATTTT	CSAPSSTQYF
TRBV25-1	-	TRBJ1-5	TRBD1	TGTGCCAGCAGTGGAGGGCCAGGGGGGCCGAAGAGTCAGCCCCAGCATTTT	CASSGGPGGPKSQPQHF
TRBV6-5	-	TRBJ1-2	TRBD1	TGTGCCAGCAACAGGGGAATCGACTATGGCTACACCTTC	CASNRGIDYGYTF
TRBV10-3	-	TRBJ1-5	-	TGTGCCACAGTTGACAGCAGCAATCAGCCCCAGCATTTT	CATVDSSNQPQHF
TRBV5-1	-	TRBJ2-6	TRBD2	TGCGCCACCTCTATTGGGGGGGGCTCTGGGGCCAACGTCCTGACTTTC	CATSIGGGSGANVLTF
TRBV18	few	TRBJ1-5	-	TGTGCCAGCTCACCGGCGGGTACCAGCAATCAGCCCCAGCATTTT	CASSPAGTSNQPQHF
TRBV9	few	TRBJ1-2	-	TGTGCCAGCAGCGCCGGGACAAACTATGGCTACACCTTC	CASSAGTNYGYTF
TRBV4-3	-	TRBJ1-2	-	TGCGCCAGCAGCCAGGACTCCCACCTAGGCTACACCTTC	CASSQDSHLGYTF
TRBV10-1	-	TRBJ2-1	-	TGCGCCAGCAGTTTCCAGCTAGGGAATGAGCAGTTCTTC	CASSFQLGNEQFF
TRBV7-2	few	TRBJ2-5	TRBD2	TGTGCCAGCAGCTTACTCGGGACTAGCGGGAGTGGTCAGACCCAGTACTTC	CASSLLGTSGSGQTQYF
TRBV28	-	TRBJ1-2	-	TGTGCCAGCAGCCTCACCCAGGGGACCTATGGCTACACCTTC	CASSLTQGTYGYTF
TRBV25-1	-	TRBJ1-3	TRBD1	TGTGCCAGCACCTTACAGGGGGCTGGAAACACCATATATTTT	CASTLQGAGNTIYF
TRBV7-8	once	TRBJ1-6	TRBD1	TGTGCCAGCAGCGGGGACAGGGTTTCCTATAATTCACCCCTCCACTTT	CASSGDRVSYNSPLHF
TRBV24-1	-	TRBJ2-3	TRBD2	TGTGCCACCAGTGGGACTAGCGGGACCGCTCGCACAGATACGCAGTATTTT	CATSGTSGTARTDTQYF
TRBV12-3/TRBV12-4	-	TRBJ2-7	-	TGTGGAGGGAGGCCAGGGGGTATCGACGAGCAGTACTTC	CGGRPGGIDEQYF
TRBV7-2	few	TRBJ2-3	-	TGTGCCAGCAGCTACGGAGCGGGCCGCACAGATACGCAGTATTTT	CASSYGAGRTDTQYF
TRBV6-4	-	TRBJ2-1	-	TGTGCCAGCAGAGTCACACAGAGCTCCTACAATGAGCAGTTCTTC	CASRVTQSSYNEQFF
TRBV4-3	-	TRBJ1-2	TRBD1	TGCGCCAGCAGCCAAGAGGGTAGACAGGGCGACGGCTACACCTTC	CASSQEGRQGDGYTF
TRBV5-1	once	TRBJ1-2	-	TGCGCCAGCAGTTTCGTAATTGACTATGGCTACACCTTC	CASSFVIDYGYTF
TRBV6-5	-	TRBJ1-1	TRBD1	TGTGCCAGCAGTTACTCATACCGGGACAGGGAGGGTAATTTCTTT	CASSYSYRDREGNFF
TRBV5-1	once	TRBJ1-3	-	TGCGCCAGCAGCTTGGGTGTCTCTGGAAACACCATATATTTT	CASSLGVSGNTIYF
TRBV6-5	-	TRBJ2-7	-	TGTGCCACCAACGTAAGCCCTACCTACGAGCAGTACTTC	CATNVSPTYEQYF
TRBV5-1	-	TRBJ2-3	TRBD2	TGCGCCAGCAAGACGACTAGCGGTGGCACAGATACGCAGTATTTT	CASKTTSGGTDTQYF
TRBV11-2	-	TRBJ1-3	-	TGTGCCAGCAGCCCCTGGGACACCAACTCTGGAAACACCATATATTTT	CASSPWDTNSGNTIYF